The 25 T cell receptor beta chains below come from one sample, sequenced in a study of cytomegalovirus exposure and HLA in healthy donors. Produced via immunoSEQ multiplex PCR; TCRdb's table is partial and in-frame only. The table has roughly 150,000 clones, roughly 79% seen once; the top ten hold about 27%. Specimen: PBMCs. Receptors originate from a man aged 25 to 40 in good health and CMV-seropositive.

The chain combines TRBV2 with TRBJ1-6; TRBD1 matches at 7 bases. The length of the CDR3 is 16 residues. CDR1 is SNHLY, CDR2 FYNNEI, per germline. The ends lost 6 bases at V and 3 bases at J; junction bases unmatched: 8. The CDR3 loop is CASRETGNLYNSPLHF. In DNA, the CDR3 is TGTGCCAGCAGGGAGACAGGGAACCTCTATAATTCACCCCTCCACTTT. Looking up the rest from reference TRBV2 and TRBJ1-6 gives the full variable domain: EPEVTQTPSHQVTQMGQEVILRCVPISNHLYFYWYRQILGQKVEFLVSFYNNEISEKSEIFDDQFSVERPDGSNFTLKIRSTKLEDSAMYFCASRETGNLYNSPLHFGNGTRLTVT.

This rearrangement joins TRBV30 to TRBJ2-1; TRBD2 matches 8 bases. Germline CDR1 and CDR2: GTSNPN and SVGIG (reference sequence). Trimming removed 3 bases from V and 4 bases from J; junction bases left unmatched: 5. The CDR3 extends over 14 amino acids. The CDR3 reads CAWRGSGDYNEQFF. The CDR3, as DNA: TGTGCCTGGAGGGGTAGCGGGGATTACAATGAGCAGTTCTTC.

The chain recombines TRBV5-1 with TRBJ2-5, with D maybe TRBD1 (5 bases). Trimming took 2 bases from V and 2 from J, leaving 13 bases between them. Germline V gene lookup returns CDR1 SGHRS and CDR2 YFSETQ. The CDR3 is made up of 15 amino acids. CDR3 residues: CASSLSLGDQETQYF. CDR3 DNA: TGCGCCAGCAGCTTATCTCTAGGGGATCAAGAGACCCAGTACTTC. Full variable domain (rest looked up from reference TRBV5-1 and TRBJ2-5): KAGVTQTPRYLIKTRGQQVTLSCSPISGHRSVSWYQQTPGQGLQFLFEYFSETQRNKGNFPGRFSGRQFSNSRSEMNVSTLELGDSALYLCASSLSLGDQETQYFGPGTRLLVL.

The chain couples TRBV6-1 to TRBJ2-1; the match to TRBD2 covers 8 bases. V trimming: 3 bases; J trimming: 6 bases; junction bases outside the gene matches: 7. CDR1 MNHNS and CDR2 SASEGT come from the germline V gene. There are 15 residues in the CDR3. CDR3 sequence reads: CASSDPGLGGNEQFF. The CDR3 region has the DNA TGTGCCAGCAGTGACCCGGGACTAGGCGGCAATGAGCAGTTCTTC.

The chain uses TRBV13 and TRBJ2-5; weak D call: TRBD2 (5 bases). The ends were cut back, 8 bases at V and 3 bases at J, with 16 bases in the middle. The CDR3 is made up of 14 amino acids. Germline V lookup: CDR1 PRHDT, CDR2 FYEKMQ (reference sequence). The CDR3 protein is CASSVRGREETQYF. CDR3 DNA sequence: TGTGCCAGCTCAGTTCGGGGTAGAGAAGAGACCCAGTACTTC.

The rearrangement uses TRBV9 and TRBJ2-3; 9 bases map to TRBD1. The CDR3 sequence is 13 residues long. CDR1 SGDLS and CDR2 YYNGEE come from the germline V gene. Losses at the gene ends were 0 bases for V and 11 bases for J; bases not matched to a gene: 4. Here the CDR3 DNA reads TGTGCCAGCAGCGTAGCTGACAGGGGGATGCAGTATTTT. Translating gives CASSVADRGMQYF.

The rearrangement uses TRBV5-1 and TRBJ2-7; 9 positions match TRBD2. In germline, CDR1 is SGHRS, CDR2 YFSETQ. The CDR3 contains 15 residues. The junction had 3 bases not matched to a gene; V was cut back by 0 bases and J by 2 bases. CDR3 in amino acids: CASSLGGGRAYEQYF. The CDR3 DNA follows: TGCGCCAGCAGCTTGGGGGGCGGGAGGGCCTACGAGCAGTACTTC. Based on the CDR3 plus reference TRBV5-1 and TRBJ2-7, the full variable domain is KAGVTQTPRYLIKTRGQQVTLSCSPISGHRSVSWYQQTPGQGLQFLFEYFSETQRNKGNFPGRFSGRQFSNSRSEMNVSTLELGDSALYLCASSLGGGRAYEQYFGPGTRLTVT.

The chain recombines TRBV7-2 with TRBJ1-2; possible D gene TRBD1, 5 bases. Germline loops: CDR1 SGHTA, CDR2 FQGNSA. The CDR3 is 14 residues long. V shed 1 base and J shed 8 bases, with 14 bases lying between them. This CDR3 is CASSLGRRVGGYTF. The CDR3 bases are TGTGCCAGCAGCTTAGGTCGCAGGGTGGGAGGCTACACCTTC.

The J gene is TRBJ1-2, the V gene TRBV30; D unresolved. The V gene's germline CDR1 is GTSNPN and CDR2 SVGIG (reference sequence). The CDR3 consists of 11 residues. Trimming took off 5 bases at V and 5 bases at J, with 9 bases between the two ends. The CDR3 DNA sequence: TGTGCCTGGGAGGTGAGATATGGCTACACCTTC. Its translation is CAWEVRYGYTF.

The chain carries TRBV6-5 and TRBJ1-5; D may be TRBD1 (6 bases). CDR1 and CDR2 (germline): MNHEY, SVGAGI. The CDR3 covers 14 residues. Trimming took off 5 bases at V and 6 bases at J, with 14 bases between the two ends. CDR3 amino acids: CASSHQGYSQPQHF. DNA of the CDR3: TGTGCCAGCAGTCATCAGGGGTACAGTCAGCCCCAGCATTTT.

This clone showed up just a few times. The chain has TRBV29-1 and TRBJ2-2; the match to TRBD1 covers 8 bases. V dropped 4 bases and J dropped 9; count of bases not matched to a gene: 16. Germline loops: CDR1 SQVTM, CDR2 ANQGSEA. The CDR3 sequence is 16 residues long. The CDR3 DNA reads as TGCAGCGTTGCAATTCCGGGACAGGATCTCGTGAGGGAGCTGTTTTTT. This translates into CSVAIPGQDLVRELFF.

V and J are TRBV6-6 and TRBJ2-2, with TRBD1 matching over 9 bases. The V gene end was trimmed by 6 bases and the J gene end by 3 bases; junction bases not matched to a gene: 5. Per the germline V gene, CDR1 is MNHNY and CDR2 is SVGAGI (reference sequence). The CDR3 is made up of 15 amino acids. CDR3 protein: CASSWDRVDTGELFF. In DNA, the CDR3 is TGTGCCAGCAGCTGGGACAGGGTGGACACCGGGGAGCTGTTTTTT.

This rearrangement joins TRBV5-1 to TRBJ1-2; 9 bases are a match to TRBD1. The junction had 5 bases not matched to a gene; V was cut back by 0 bases and J by 8 bases. Germline CDR1 SGHRS, CDR2 YFSETQ. The CDR3 has 14 amino acids. For the CDR3, the DNA is TGCGCCAGCAGCTTGGTGGGACAGGGAGGCGGCTACACCTTC. Its translation: CASSLVGQGGGYTF. Complete variable domain (other parts from reference TRBV5-1 and TRBJ1-2): KAGVTQTPRYLIKTRGQQVTLSCSPISGHRSVSWYQQTPGQGLQFLFEYFSETQRNKGNFPGRFSGRQFSNSRSEMNVSTLELGDSALYLCASSLVGQGGGYTFGSGTRLTVV.

V gene TRBV30 combines with J gene TRBJ2-3, with 7 bases identical to TRBD2. J was trimmed by 0 bases and V by 0 bases; bases with no gene match: 3. CDR1 is GTSNPN and CDR2 is SVGIG in the germline V gene (reference sequence). The length of the CDR3 is 15 residues. The CDR3 DNA reads TGTGCCTGGAGTGTCCTAGCGGCTAGCACAGATACGCAGTATTTT. The encoded protein is CAWSVLAASTDTQYF.

V gene TRBV4-2 combines with J gene TRBJ2-1; 15 nucleotides align to TRBD2. J lost 12 bases, V lost 0 bases, and 6 bases had no gene match. This CDR3 comprises 16 residues. In germline, CDR1 is LGHNA, CDR2 YNFKEQ. The CDR3 protein is CASSQDSGLAGGSQFF. CDR3 nucleotide sequence: TGTGCCAGCAGCCAAGACTCGGGACTAGCGGGAGGATCGCAGTTCTTC.

The rearrangement uses TRBV9 and TRBJ1-4; D possibly corresponds to TRBD1 (5 bases). CDR3 size: 15 residues. V lost 0 bases and J 8 bases, leaving 14 bases between the germline ends. Germline V CDR1 and CDR2: SGDLS, YYNGEE. CDR3 sequence reads: CASSVDGAAREKLFF. The CDR3 nucleotides are TGTGCCAGCAGCGTAGATGGGGCAGCCAGGGAAAAACTGTTTTTT. The whole variable domain, filled in from reference TRBV9 and TRBJ1-4, reads DSGVTQTPKHLITATGQRVTLRCSPRSGDLSVYWYQQSLDQGLQFLIQYYNGEERAKGNILERFSAQQFPDLHSELNLSSLELGDSALYFCASSVDGAAREKLFFGSGTQLSVL.

This clone was seen a handful of times. V gene TRBV11-2 combines with J gene TRBJ2-7; 10 bases are shared with TRBD2. J lost 6 bases, V lost 6 bases, and 17 bases had no gene match. The CDR3 has 17 amino acids. Germline assignment: CDR1 SGHAT and CDR2 FQNNGV. The DNA for the CDR3 is TGTGCCAGCAGTCCCCTAGCGGGAGCGGAGCCCGCCATCGAGCAGTACTTC. Protein: CASSPLAGAEPAIEQYF.

This chain connects TRBV11-3 to TRBJ2-1; 7 bases match TRBD2. Trimming cost V 0 bases and J 9 bases; bases outside gene matches: 8. Germline V gene data show CDR1 as SGHNT and CDR2 as YENEEA. This CDR3 is built from 15 residues. Here the CDR3 reads CASSLDRTRAGEQFF. In DNA form, the CDR3 reads TGTGCCAGCAGCTTAGATAGGACTAGGGCCGGTGAGCAGTTCTTC.

This clone was detected only once. V is TRBV27 and J is TRBJ2-4, with a possible D match to TRBD1 (6 bases). The CDR3 is made up of 18 amino acids. The V gene lost 6 bases and the J gene lost 1 base, with 22 bases spanning the gap. CDR1 and CDR2 from the germline V gene are MNHEY and SMNVEV (reference sequence). The DNA of the CDR3 is TGTGCCAGCAGCCAAAAACCAGACAGGCCCCGGGCCAAAAACATTCAGTACTTC. Translating gives CASSQKPDRPRAKNIQYF.

V gene TRBV6-6 combines with J gene TRBJ1-1, with a possible D match to TRBD1 (6 bases). V dropped 4 bases and J dropped 5 bases, with 11 bases sitting between them. Germline CDR1 MNHNY, CDR2 SVGAGI (reference sequence). CDR3 size: 13 residues. This CDR3 is CASSSDRWTEAFF. CDR3 DNA sequence: TGTGCCAGCAGTTCCGACAGGTGGACTGAAGCTTTCTTT.

The chain couples TRBV2 to TRBJ2-3, with 10 bases that match TRBD1. CDR1 and CDR2 (germline): SNHLY, FYNNEI. There are 15 residues in the CDR3. After removal of 6 bases from V and 2 bases from J, the junction contained 5 bases not matched to a gene. The CDR3 loop is CASSGQGGSTDTQYF. In nucleotides, the CDR3 is TGTGCCAGCAGCGGACAGGGGGGGTCCACAGATACGCAGTATTTT.

This sequence joins TRBV5-4 and TRBJ1-2; D is uncertain. Germline CDR1 SGHNT, CDR2 YYREEE (reference sequence). The ends were cut back, 0 bases at V and 2 bases at J, with 11 bases in the middle. This CDR3 contains 15 residues. CDR3 coding DNA: TGTGCCAGCAGCTTGGCGGACTCCTTAAACTATGGCTACACCTTC. This encodes CASSLADSLNYGYTF.

V is TRBV7-3 and J is TRBJ2-1; D uncertain. The CDR3 runs to 15 residues. Germline V gene lookup returns CDR1 SGHTA and CDR2 FQGTGA. The V end was cut by 1 base, the J end by 0 bases, with 7 bases between. This CDR3 is CASSLNGGSYNEQFF. CDR3 in DNA: TGTGCCAGCAGCTTAAACGGCGGCTCCTACAATGAGCAGTTCTTC.

This rearrangement joins TRBV29-1 to TRBJ2-7; TRBD2 might be the D (7 bases). The germline V gene encodes CDR1 SQVTM and CDR2 ANQGSEA. Trimming cost V 3 bases and J 0 bases, with 12 bases left between them. The CDR3 length is 14 residues. For the CDR3, the DNA is TGCAGCGTTGACGCGGGGGCCAACTCCTACGAGCAGTACTTC. Protein product: CSVDAGANSYEQYF.

The chain carries TRBV5-4 and TRBJ1-3; 7 bases line up with TRBD1. Germline CDR1 SGHNT, CDR2 YYREEE (reference sequence). CDR3 length equals 17 residues. V gave up 3 bases and J gave up 0 bases; unmatched junction bases: 9. As DNA, the CDR3 is TGTGCCAGCAGCTCGGGAAGGGACAGCTACTCTGGAAACACCATATATTTT. Translating it yields CASSSGRDSYSGNTIYF.